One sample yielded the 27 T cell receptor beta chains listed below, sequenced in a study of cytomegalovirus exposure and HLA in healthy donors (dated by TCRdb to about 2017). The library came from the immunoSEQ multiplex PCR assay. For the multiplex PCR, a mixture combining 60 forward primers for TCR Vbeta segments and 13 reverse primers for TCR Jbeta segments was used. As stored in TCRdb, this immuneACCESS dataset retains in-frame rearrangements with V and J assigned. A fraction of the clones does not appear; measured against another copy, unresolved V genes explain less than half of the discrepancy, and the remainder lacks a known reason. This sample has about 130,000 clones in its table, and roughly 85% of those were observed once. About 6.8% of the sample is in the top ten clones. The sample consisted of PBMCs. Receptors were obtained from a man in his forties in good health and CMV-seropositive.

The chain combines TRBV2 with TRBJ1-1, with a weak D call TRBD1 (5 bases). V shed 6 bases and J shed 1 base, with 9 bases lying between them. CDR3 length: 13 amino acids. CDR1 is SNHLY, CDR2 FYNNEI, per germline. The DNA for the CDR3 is TGTGCCAGCAGACCGACAGCGAACACTGAAGCTTTCTTT. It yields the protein CASRPTANTEAFF.

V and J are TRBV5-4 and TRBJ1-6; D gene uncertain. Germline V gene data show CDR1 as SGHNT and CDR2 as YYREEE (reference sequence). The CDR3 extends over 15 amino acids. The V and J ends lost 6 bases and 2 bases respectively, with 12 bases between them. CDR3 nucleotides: TGTGCCAGCACCCCGGAGGGCCCCTATAATTCACCCCTCCACTTT. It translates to CASTPEGPYNSPLHF. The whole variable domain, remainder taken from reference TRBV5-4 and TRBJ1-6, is ETGVTQSPTHLIKTRGQQVTLRCSSQSGHNTVSWYQQALGQGPQFIFQYYREEENGRGNFPPRFSGLQFPNYSSELNVNALELDDSALYLCASTPEGPYNSPLHFGNGTRLTVT.

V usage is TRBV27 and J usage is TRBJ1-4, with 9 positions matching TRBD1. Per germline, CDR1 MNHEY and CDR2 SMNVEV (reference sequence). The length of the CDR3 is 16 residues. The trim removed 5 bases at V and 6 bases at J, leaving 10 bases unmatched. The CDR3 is CASSLLLDRGDEKLFF. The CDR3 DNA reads TGTGCCAGCAGTCTCCTACTGGACAGGGGTGATGAAAAACTGTTTTTT. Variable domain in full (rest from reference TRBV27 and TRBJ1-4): EAQVTQNPRYLITVTGKKLTVTCSQNMNHEYMSWYRQDPGLGLRQIYYSMNVEVTDKGDVPEGYKVSRKEKRNFPLILESPSPNQTSLYFCASSLLLDRGDEKLFFGSGTQLSVL.

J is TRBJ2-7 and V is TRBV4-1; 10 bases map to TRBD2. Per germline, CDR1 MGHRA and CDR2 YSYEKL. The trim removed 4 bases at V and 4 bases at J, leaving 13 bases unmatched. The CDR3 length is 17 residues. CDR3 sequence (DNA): TGCGCCAGCAGCCGTGTACGAGCGGGAGGGCGGGGTTACGAGCAGTACTTC. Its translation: CASSRVRAGGRGYEQYF.

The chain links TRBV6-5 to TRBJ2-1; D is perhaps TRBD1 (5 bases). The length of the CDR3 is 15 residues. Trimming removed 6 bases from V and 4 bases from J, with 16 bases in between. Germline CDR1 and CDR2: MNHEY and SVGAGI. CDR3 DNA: TGTGCCAGCAGCTCCCCTTATGGGGCTTACAATGAGCAGTTCTTC. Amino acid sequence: CASSSPYGAYNEQFF.

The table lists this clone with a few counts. The CDR3 loop is CASSQEREPGELFF. The CDR3 coding sequence is TGTGCCAGCAGCCAAGAGCGGGAGCCCGGGGAGCTGTTTTTT. This chain uses TRBV5-5 with TRBJ2-2, with 8 bases aligning to TRBD2. V shed 4 bases, J shed 6 bases, and the junction held 5 bases outside the gene matches. Germline V CDR1 and CDR2: SGHKS, YYEKEE (reference sequence). CDR3 length equals 14 residues. Full variable domain (outside the CDR3, taken from reference TRBV5-5 and TRBJ2-2): DAGVTQSPTHLIKTRGQQVTLRCSPISGHKSVSWYQQVLGQGPQFIFQYYEKEERGRGNFPDRFSARQFPNYSSELNVNALLLGDSALYLCASSQEREPGELFFGEGSRLTVL.

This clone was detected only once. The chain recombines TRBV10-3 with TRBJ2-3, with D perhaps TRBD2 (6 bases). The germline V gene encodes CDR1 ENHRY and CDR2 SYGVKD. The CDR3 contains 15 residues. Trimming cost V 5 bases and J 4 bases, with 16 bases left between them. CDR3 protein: CAISLGTGRSDTQYF. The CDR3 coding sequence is TGTGCCATCAGTCTCGGGACTGGCCGGTCAGATACGCAGTATTTT.

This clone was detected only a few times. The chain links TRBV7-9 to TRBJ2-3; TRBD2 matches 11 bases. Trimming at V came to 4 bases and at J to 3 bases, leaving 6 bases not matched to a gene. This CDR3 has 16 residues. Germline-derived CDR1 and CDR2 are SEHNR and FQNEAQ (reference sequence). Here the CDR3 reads CASSSRLAGLTDTQYF. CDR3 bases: TGTGCCAGCAGCTCTAGACTAGCGGGACTGACAGATACGCAGTATTTT.

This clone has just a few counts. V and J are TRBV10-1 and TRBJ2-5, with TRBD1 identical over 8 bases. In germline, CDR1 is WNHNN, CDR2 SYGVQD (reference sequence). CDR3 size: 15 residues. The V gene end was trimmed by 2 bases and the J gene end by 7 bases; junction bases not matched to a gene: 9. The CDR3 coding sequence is TGCGCCAGCAGTGAGCAGCGGACAGGGCGAGGGACCCAGTACTTC. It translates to CASSEQRTGRGTQYF.

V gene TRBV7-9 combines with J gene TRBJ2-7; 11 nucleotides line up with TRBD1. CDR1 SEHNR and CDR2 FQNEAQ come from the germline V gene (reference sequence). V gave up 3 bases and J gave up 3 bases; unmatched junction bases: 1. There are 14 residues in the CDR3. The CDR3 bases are TGTGCCAGCAGCTTCGGGACAGGGGGCTACGAGCAGTACTTC. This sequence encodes CASSFGTGGYEQYF.

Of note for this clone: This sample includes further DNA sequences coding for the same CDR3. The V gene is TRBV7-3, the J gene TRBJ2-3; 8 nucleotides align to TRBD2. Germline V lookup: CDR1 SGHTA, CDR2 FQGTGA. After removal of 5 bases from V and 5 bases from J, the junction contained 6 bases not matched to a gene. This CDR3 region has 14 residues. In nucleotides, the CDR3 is TGTGCCAGCAGCCCCGGACTAGCTATAGATACGCAGTATTTT. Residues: CASSPGLAIDTQYF.

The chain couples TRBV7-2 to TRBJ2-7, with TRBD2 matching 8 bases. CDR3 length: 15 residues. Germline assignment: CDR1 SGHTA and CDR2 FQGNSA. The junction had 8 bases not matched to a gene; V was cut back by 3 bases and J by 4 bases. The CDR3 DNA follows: TGTGCCAGCAGCTTTAGGACTAGCAGCACATACGAGCAGTACTTC. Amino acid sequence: CASSFRTSSTYEQYF.

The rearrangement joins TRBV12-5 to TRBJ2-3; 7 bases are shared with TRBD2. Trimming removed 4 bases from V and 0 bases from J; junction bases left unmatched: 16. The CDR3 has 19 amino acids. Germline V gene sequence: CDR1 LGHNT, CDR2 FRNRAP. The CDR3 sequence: CASGSSRLTGGFSTDTQYF. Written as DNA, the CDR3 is TGTGCTAGTGGTTCATCCCGACTGACCGGGGGGTTTAGCACAGATACGCAGTATTTT.

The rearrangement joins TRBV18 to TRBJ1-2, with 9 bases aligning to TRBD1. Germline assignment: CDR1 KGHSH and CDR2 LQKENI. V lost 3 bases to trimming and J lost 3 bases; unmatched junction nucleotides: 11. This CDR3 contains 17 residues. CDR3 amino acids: CASSPGLLQGADYGYTF. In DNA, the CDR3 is TGTGCCAGCTCACCGGGCCTGTTACAGGGGGCTGACTATGGCTACACCTTC. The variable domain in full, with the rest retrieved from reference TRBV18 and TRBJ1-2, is NAGVMQNPRHLVRRRGQEARLRCSPMKGHSHVYWYRQLPEEGLKFMVYLQKENIIDESGMPKERFSAEFPKEGPSILRIQQVVRGDSAAYFCASSPGLLQGADYGYTFGSGTRLTVV.

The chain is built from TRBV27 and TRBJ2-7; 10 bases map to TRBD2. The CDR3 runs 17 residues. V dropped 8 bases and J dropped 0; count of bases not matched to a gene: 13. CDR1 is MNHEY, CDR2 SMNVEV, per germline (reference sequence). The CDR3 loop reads CASGNGGPSGSSYEQYF. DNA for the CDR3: TGTGCCAGCGGTAACGGTGGTCCTAGCGGGAGCTCCTACGAGCAGTACTTC.

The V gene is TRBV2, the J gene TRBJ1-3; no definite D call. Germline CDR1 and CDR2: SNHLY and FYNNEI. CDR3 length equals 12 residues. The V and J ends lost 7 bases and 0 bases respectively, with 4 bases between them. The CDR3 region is CASTLSGNTIYF. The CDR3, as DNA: TGTGCCAGCACACTCTCTGGAAACACCATATATTTT.

The CDR3: CASSGVGGPNSPLHF. In DNA, the CDR3 is TGTGCCAGCTCCGGTGTGGGGGGGCCCAATTCACCCCTCCACTTT. The genes are TRBV2 and TRBJ1-6; tentative D call: TRBD1 (6 bases). Germline loops: CDR1 SNHLY, CDR2 FYNNEI. The CDR3 is 15 residues long. V was trimmed by 8 bases and J by 7 bases, leaving 18 bases between them.

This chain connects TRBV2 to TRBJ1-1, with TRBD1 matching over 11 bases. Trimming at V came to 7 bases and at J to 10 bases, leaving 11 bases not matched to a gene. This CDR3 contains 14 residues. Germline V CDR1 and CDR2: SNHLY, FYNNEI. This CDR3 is CASKISGQGAGAFF. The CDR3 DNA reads TGTGCCAGCAAGATATCAGGACAGGGGGCTGGAGCTTTCTTT.

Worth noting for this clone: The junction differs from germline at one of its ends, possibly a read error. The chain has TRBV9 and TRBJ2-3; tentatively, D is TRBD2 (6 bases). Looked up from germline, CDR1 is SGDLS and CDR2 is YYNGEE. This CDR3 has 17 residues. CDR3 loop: CASSGHLGGSRSDAQYF. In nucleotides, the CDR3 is TGTGCCAGCAGCGGACACCTCGGGGGAAGCAGATCAGATGCGCAGTATTTT.

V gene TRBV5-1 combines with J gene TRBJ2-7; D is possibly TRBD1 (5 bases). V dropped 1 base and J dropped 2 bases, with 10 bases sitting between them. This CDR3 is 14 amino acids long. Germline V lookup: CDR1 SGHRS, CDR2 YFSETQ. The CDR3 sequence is CASSLSGYPYEQYF. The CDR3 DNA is TGCGCCAGCAGCTTGTCAGGGTACCCCTACGAGCAGTACTTC. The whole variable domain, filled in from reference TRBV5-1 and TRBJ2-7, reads KAGVTQTPRYLIKTRGQQVTLSCSPISGHRSVSWYQQTPGQGLQFLFEYFSETQRNKGNFPGRFSGRQFSNSRSEMNVSTLELGDSALYLCASSLSGYPYEQYFGPGTRLTVT.

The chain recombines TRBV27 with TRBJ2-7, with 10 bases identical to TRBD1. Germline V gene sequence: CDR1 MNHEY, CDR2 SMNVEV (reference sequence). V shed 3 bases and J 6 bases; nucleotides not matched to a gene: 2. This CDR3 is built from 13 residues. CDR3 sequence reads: CASSFGTGVEQYF. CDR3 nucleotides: TGTGCCAGCAGTTTCGGGACAGGGGTCGAGCAGTACTTC.

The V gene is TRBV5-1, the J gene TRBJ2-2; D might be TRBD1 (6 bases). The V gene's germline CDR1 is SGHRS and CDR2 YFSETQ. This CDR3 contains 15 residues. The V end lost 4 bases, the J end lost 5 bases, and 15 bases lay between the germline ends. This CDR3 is CASSPDTGWTGELFF. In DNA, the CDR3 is TGCGCCAGCAGCCCAGACACAGGGTGGACCGGGGAGCTGTTTTTT.

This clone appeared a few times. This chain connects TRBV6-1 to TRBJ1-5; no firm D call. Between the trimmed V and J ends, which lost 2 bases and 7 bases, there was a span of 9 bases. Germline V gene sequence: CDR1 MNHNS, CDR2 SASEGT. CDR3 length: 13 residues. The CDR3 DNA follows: TGTGCCAGCAGTGAAACGGGGAGACAGCCCCAGCATTTT. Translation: CASSETGRQPQHF.

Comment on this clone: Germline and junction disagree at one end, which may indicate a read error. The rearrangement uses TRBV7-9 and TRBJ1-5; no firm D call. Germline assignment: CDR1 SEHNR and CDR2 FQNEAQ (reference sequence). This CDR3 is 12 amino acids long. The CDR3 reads CSSSLPNQPQHF. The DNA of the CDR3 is TGTTCCAGCAGCCTTCCCAATCAGCCCCAGCATTTT. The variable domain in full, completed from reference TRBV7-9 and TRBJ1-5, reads DTGVSQNPRHKITKRGQNVTFRCDPISEHNRLYWYRQTLGQGPEFLTYFQNEAQLEKSRLLSDRFSAERPKGSFSTLEIQRTEQGDSAMYLCSSSLPNQPQHFGDGTRLSIL.

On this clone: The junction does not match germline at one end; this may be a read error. The CDR3 sequence is CAFRWGDDQPRHF. The CDR3 region has the DNA TGTGCCTTCCGTTGGGGAGATGATCAGCCCCGGCATTTT. The rearrangement joins TRBV5-4 to TRBJ1-5, with D unclear. This CDR3 comprises 13 residues. The germline V gene has CDR1 SGHNT and CDR2 YYREEE (reference sequence).

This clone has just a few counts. CDR3 amino acids: CASSLGQGSGNEQFF. CDR3 sequence (DNA): TGTGCCAGCAGTTTGGGACAGGGGAGTGGGAATGAGCAGTTCTTC. The chain couples TRBV28 to TRBJ2-1; TRBD1 matches 10 bases. There are 15 residues in the CDR3. Losses at the gene ends were 3 bases for V and 7 bases for J; bases not matched to a gene: 6. Germline V gives CDR1 MDHEN, CDR2 SYDVKM. The full variable domain, with the rest looked up from reference TRBV28 and TRBJ2-1, is DVKVTQSSRYLVKRTGEKVFLECVQDMDHENMFWYRQDPGLGLRLIYFSYDVKMKEKGDIPEGYSVSREKKERFSLILESASTNQTSMYLCASSLGQGSGNEQFFGPGTRLTVL.

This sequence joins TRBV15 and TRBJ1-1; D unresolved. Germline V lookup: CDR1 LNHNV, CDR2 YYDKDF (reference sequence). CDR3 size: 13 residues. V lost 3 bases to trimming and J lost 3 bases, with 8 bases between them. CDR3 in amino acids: CATSSDHYTEAFF. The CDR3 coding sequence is TGTGCCACCAGCAGCGATCACTACACTGAAGCTTTCTTT. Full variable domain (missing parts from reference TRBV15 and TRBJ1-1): DAMVIQNPRYQVTQFGKPVTLSCSQTLNHNVMYWYQQKSSQAPKLLFHYYDKDFNNEADTPDNFQSRRPNTSFCFLDIRSPGLGDTAMYLCATSSDHYTEAFFGQGTRLTVV.